This T cell receptor (beta chain) came from a study of T cells in Graves' hyperthyroidism and ophthalmopathy. On this clonotype: Its specificity is not known.

Regarding the study as a whole: Ophthalmopathy and stable hyperthyroidism were told apart by a 13 V-J model.

J lost 9 bases, V lost 6 bases, and 3 bases had no gene match. The length of the CDR3 is 12 residues. CDR1 and CDR2 from the germline V gene are MNHNS and SASEGT. The source material, RNA transcripts, was used to amplify TCR beta CDR3 regions. The study used the HTBI primer set for a first-round RT-PCR of the TCR CDR3. TCRdb fed the multiplex PCR reads into MiXCR, producing one record per CDR3 protein. The repertoire holds fewer than 550,000 distinct CDR3 sequences, with approximately 15% as singletons. The sequence came from a woman in her late teens or twenties with Graves' hyperthyroidism. The sequencing sample was made of blood. The chain carries TRBV6-1 and TRBJ2-3; 10 bases map to TRBD1. The CDR3 DNA follows: TGTGCCAGCAGAGGGGGACAGGGGACGCAGTATTTT. Translating it yields CASRGGQGTQYF.